This T cell receptor beta chain emerged from a study of cytomegalovirus exposure and HLA in healthy donors (dated by TCRdb to 2016 to 2017). General notes on the study: The approximately 710 repertoires of the first cohort and the roughly 110 validation repertoires were produced on the same platform, according to a later analysis. The study aimed to test whether signatures of past pathogen exposure could be identified by cataloging public T cell receptors. Along with the approximately 620-subject first cohort, a separate validation cohort of more than 90 different subjects was used. The study combined high-throughput TCR immunosequencing, statistical association of individual TCRs with disease status, and machine learning to predict cytomegalovirus infection status. Study-wide findings and limitations: It was suggested by the authors that the approach could potentially be generalized to other disease states and immunological phenotypes. Subsequent analysis determined that TCRs grouped into clusters in the first cohort also showed a tendency toward co-occurrence across the 120 or so validation repertoires, and 85% to 95% of cluster scores exceeded 0. While some public TCRs were present in many individuals, most TCR sequences turned up only very rarely across donors. In the study, about 150 TCR beta chains were listed as associated with cytomegalovirus. The classifier was reported to diagnose cytomegalovirus status with high specificity and sensitivity in both the original and validation cohorts. A few of the identified cytomegalovirus-associated TCR beta chains were confirmed in vitro to be specific for cytomegalovirus antigens. The validation cohort had no HLA typing available for a later analysis, so co-occurrence within that cohort was assessed over all 120 or so repertoires.

Worth noting for this clone: What this receptor recognizes is not known. No base qualities exist here, and no much larger clone lies one base off it.

Libraries were built with the immunoSEQ multiplex PCR assay. As for the authors' bioinformatics: A statistical classification framework was developed to diagnose cytomegalovirus status using the catalog of TCR beta chain sequences. TCRdb's version of the immuneACCESS table is confined to in-frame rearrangements and falls short of the full clone set. An unresolved V gene accounts for under half of the shortfall where checked; the remainder is of unknown origin. V and J calls and clone size are copied from that table; D and trimming were computed from the DNA. This sample is represented by about 330,000 clones; about 85% of them were singletons. Together, the top ten hold 1% to 1.5% of the sample. Separate from the roughly 700-subject first cohort, the validation cohort of roughly 120 subjects was the group to which the donors belonged. V is shortened by 0 bases, J by 0 bases, and the region joining them spans 8 bases. Including cysteine and phenylalanine, the CDR3 has 14 amino acids. The read is trimmed to its CDR3 DNA, 42 bases read in frame from base 1. CDR1 and CDR2 are read off the germline V gene (reference sequence) as GTSNPN and SVGIG.

The source of this sequence is a woman younger than 45 in good health and CMV-seropositive. Recombination connected TRBV30 to TRBJ1-2, with the D gene too uncertain to name. Sequenced: PBMCs. The nucleotide sequence is TGTGCCTGGAGTGTGGTGTTGGCTAACTATGGCTACACCTTC. Translated, it reads CAWSVVLANYGYTF.